The 8 T cell receptor beta chains below were found in one sample sequenced in a study of blood T cell repertoires in COVID-19 (TCRdb year 2020). Library generation was performed with the immunoSEQ multiplex PCR assay. TCRdb took this table from immuneACCESS and kept in-frame rearrangements with V and J called. Such tables lack part of the clones; where checked against another copy, unresolved V genes explain under half of the gap, and the rest is unexplained. Counted in this sample were 380,000 or so clones; roughly 90% of them appeared once. The leading ten clones occupy 7% to 7.5% of the sample. The specimen sequenced was peripheral blood. These receptors were obtained from a woman in her sixties or seventies with COVID-19, enrolled during active disease.

V usage is TRBV6-5 and J usage is TRBJ1-3; D is unclear. Trimming pared 0 bases from V and 0 bases from J, leaving 9 bases between. The germline V gene encodes CDR1 MNHEY and CDR2 SVGAGI. The CDR3 runs to 16 residues. The CDR3 sequence is CASSYSYSSSGNTIYF. The DNA of the CDR3 is TGTGCCAGCAGTTACTCGTACAGCAGCTCTGGAAACACCATATATTTT.

The chain uses TRBV5-4 and TRBJ2-7; tentatively, D is TRBD1 (6 bases). The CDR3 runs to 12 residues. CDR1 is SGHNT, CDR2 YYREEE, per germline (reference sequence). V shed 1 base and J shed 4 bases, with 6 bases lying between them. The DNA for the CDR3 is TGTGCCAGCAGCTTGACAGGGTACGAGCAGTACTTC. This translates into CASSLTGYEQYF.

This chain links TRBV9 with TRBJ2-3; a possible D gene is TRBD1 (6 bases). There are 16 residues in the CDR3. Deletions cut 0 bases from V and 4 bases from J, with 15 bases between. Germline V gives CDR1 SGDLS, CDR2 YYNGEE. CDR3: CASSVGGPSMSDTQYF. Here the CDR3 DNA reads TGTGCCAGCAGCGTAGGGGGGCCGAGTATGTCAGATACGCAGTATTTT. Combining the CDR3 with reference TRBV9 and TRBJ2-3 gives the whole variable domain DSGVTQTPKHLITATGQRVTLRCSPRSGDLSVYWYQQSLDQGLQFLIQYYNGEERAKGNILERFSAQQFPDLHSELNLSSLELGDSALYFCASSVGGPSMSDTQYFGPGTRLTVL.

The chain combines TRBV2 with TRBJ1-1; a possible D gene is TRBD1 (6 bases). Germline values: CDR1 SNHLY, CDR2 FYNNEI. The CDR3 length is 15 residues. V shed 7 bases and J shed 4 bases, with 19 bases lying between them. DNA for the CDR3: TGTGCCAGCACGCGGGGGGCGGGTAGGGGCACTGAAGCTTTCTTT. Residues: CASTRGAGRGTEAFF.

This clone was seen just once. The chain carries TRBV19 and TRBJ2-6, with 11 bases fitting TRBD1. The CDR3 is 17 residues long. V trimming: 5 bases; J trimming: 2 bases; junction bases outside the gene matches: 5. Per the germline V gene, CDR1 is LNHDA and CDR2 is SQIVND (reference sequence). CDR3 sequence reads: CASSGGQGGAGANVLTF. DNA for the CDR3: TGTGCCAGTAGTGGGGGACAGGGGGGCGCTGGGGCCAACGTCCTGACTTTC.

At least ten counts were recorded for this clone. The J gene is TRBJ1-1, the V gene TRBV19, with 11 positions matching TRBD1. The germline CDR1 and CDR2 sequences are LNHDA and SQIVND (reference sequence). V was clipped by 5 bases and J by 5 bases; unmatched bases: 4. The CDR3 is 14 amino acids. CDR3 DNA sequence: TGTGCCAGTAGTTGGACAGGGGGCTTGACTGAAGCTTTCTTT. It yields the protein CASSWTGGLTEAFF.

V gene TRBV29-1 combines with J gene TRBJ2-7, with D unclear. Germline loops: CDR1 SQVTM, CDR2 ANQGSEA. Trimming shortened V by 4 bases and J by 3 bases, and 10 bases separated the two germline ends. The CDR3 covers 12 residues. The CDR3 bases are TGCAGCGTTGCCCTCGGCGGCTACGAGCAGTACTTC. Protein product: CSVALGGYEQYF.

The V gene is TRBV29-1, the J gene TRBJ2-1; 7 bases map to TRBD2. Trimming cost V 0 bases and J 14 bases; bases outside gene matches: 10. This CDR3 is built from 13 residues. Germline-derived CDR1 and CDR2 are SQVTM and ANQGSEA. For the CDR3, the DNA is TGCAGCGTTGAAGAACCTGGACTAGTCGAAAAGTTCTTC. Translation gives CSVEEPGLVEKFF.